This T cell receptor (beta chain) was identified in a study of T cells in Graves' hyperthyroidism and ophthalmopathy. Overall study context: Staff took peripheral blood when the initial diagnosis was made, before any treatment began. Study-level results: Stable hyperthyroidism was separated from ophthalmopathy by a model based on 13 V-J features.

This clonotype has a handful of counts. Its antigen is undetermined. Diagnosis of hyperthyroidism was new in patients aged 18 to 65, and its duration was under 2 months. Initially, at the first diagnosis of hyperthyroidism and before any ophthalmopathy symptoms, blood was sampled. Amplified TCR beta CDR3 regions came from RNA transcripts. TCR CDR3 regions were first amplified by RT-PCR with HTBI primers. One entry per CDR3 protein, called by TCRdb with MiXCR from the multiplex PCR reads. This table holds around 700,000 distinct CDR3 sequences, approximately 18% found once. Between the trimmed V and J ends, which lost 5 bases and 1 base, there was a span of 9 bases. CDR1 SEHNR and CDR2 FQNEAQ come from the germline V gene (reference sequence). The CDR3 totals 14 residues.

Material: blood. The chain combines TRBV7-9 with TRBJ1-3; unclear D gene. This sequence originates from a woman aged 50 to 60 with Graves' hyperthyroidism that later progressed to Graves' ophthalmopathy. CDR3 nucleotide sequence: TGTGCCAGCAGCAAGCAAGAATCTGGAAACACCATATATTTT. This encodes CASSKQESGNTIYF.